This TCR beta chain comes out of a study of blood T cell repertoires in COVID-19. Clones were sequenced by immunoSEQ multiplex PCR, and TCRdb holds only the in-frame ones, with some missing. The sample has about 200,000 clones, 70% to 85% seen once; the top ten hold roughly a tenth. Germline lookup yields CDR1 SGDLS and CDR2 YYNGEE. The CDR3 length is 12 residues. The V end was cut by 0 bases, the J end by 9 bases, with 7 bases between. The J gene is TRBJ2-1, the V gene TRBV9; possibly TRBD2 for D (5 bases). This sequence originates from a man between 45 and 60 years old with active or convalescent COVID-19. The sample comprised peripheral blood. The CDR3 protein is CASSVVRGEQFF. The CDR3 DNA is TGTGCCAGCAGCGTAGTTCGGGGTGAGCAGTTCTTC.